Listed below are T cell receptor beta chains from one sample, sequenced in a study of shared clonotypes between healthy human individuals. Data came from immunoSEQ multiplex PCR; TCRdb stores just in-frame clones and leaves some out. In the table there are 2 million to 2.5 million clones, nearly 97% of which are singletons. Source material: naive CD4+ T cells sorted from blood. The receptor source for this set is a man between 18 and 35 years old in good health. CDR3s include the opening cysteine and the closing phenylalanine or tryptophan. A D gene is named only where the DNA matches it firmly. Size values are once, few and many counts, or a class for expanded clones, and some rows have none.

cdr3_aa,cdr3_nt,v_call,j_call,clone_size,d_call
CAWSQQTTNEKLFF,TGTGCCTGGAGTCAGCAGACAACTAATGAAAAGCTGTTTTTT,TRBV30,TRBJ1-4,-,-
CASSLGRALSYEQYF,TGTGCCAGCAGTCTGGGGAGGGCCCTCTCCTACGAGCAGTACTTC,TRBV28,TRBJ2-7,-,TRBD2
CASSLDRFDGYTF,TGTGCCAGCAGTTTAGACCGATTCGATGGCTACACCTTC,TRBV28,TRBJ1-2,-,-
CASSQTSGREIAGELFF,TGTGCCAGCAGCCAGACTAGCGGGAGAGAGATTGCCGGGGAGCTGTTTTTT,TRBV7-9,TRBJ2-2,-,TRBD2
CASGLGLAGTGELFF,TGTGCTAGTGGTTTGGGACTAGCGGGGACCGGGGAGCTGTTTTTT,TRBV12-5,TRBJ2-2,-,TRBD2
CASSSGDSTVHEQYF,TGCGCCAGCAGCTCGGGAGACAGCACCGTTCACGAGCAGTACTTC,TRBV5-1,TRBJ2-7,-,-
CASSPRENYGYTF,TGTGCCAGCTCACCACGAGAAAACTATGGCTACACCTTC,TRBV18,TRBJ1-2,-,-
CARSFSGRGGNEQFF,TGTGCCAGAAGCTTTAGCGGGAGAGGAGGCAATGAGCAGTTCTTC,TRBV5-3,TRBJ2-1,-,TRBD2
CASSAGQRVDGYTF,TGTGCCAGCAGCGCGGGACAGCGAGTAGATGGCTACACCTTC,TRBV7-2,TRBJ1-2,-,TRBD1
CASKSPQGNYGYTF,TGTGCCAGCAAATCCCCCCAGGGAAACTATGGCTACACCTTC,TRBV6-1,TRBJ1-2,-,-
CASSSDHGGSGELFF,TGTGCCAGCAGCTCAGACCACGGAGGATCCGGGGAGCTGTTTTTT,TRBV11-3,TRBJ2-2,once,-
CASRQLTSGMNTGELFF,TGCGCCAGCAGACAATTGACTAGCGGGATGAACACCGGGGAGCTGTTTTTT,TRBV5-1,TRBJ2-2,-,TRBD2
CASSVGQGAYNEQFF,TGTGCCAGCAGCGTAGGACAGGGGGCGTACAATGAGCAGTTCTTC,TRBV9,TRBJ2-1,-,TRBD1
CASSRTGDSNQPQHF,TGTGCCAGCAGCCGGACAGGGGATAGCAATCAGCCCCAGCATTTT,TRBV2,TRBJ1-5,-,TRBD1
CASSSSGGYYEQYF,TGTGCCAGCAGTTCAAGCGGGGGGTATTACGAGCAGTACTTC,TRBV27,TRBJ2-7,-,TRBD2
CASSLTGRTGELFF,TGTGCCAGCAGCTTAACAGGCCGCACCGGGGAGCTGTTTTTT,TRBV5-4,TRBJ2-2,-,-
CASSFRTGAGGNTIYF,TGTGCCAGCAGCTTTAGGACAGGGGCGGGTGGAAACACCATATATTTT,TRBV7-8,TRBJ1-3,-,TRBD1
CSVAGANQPQHF,TGCAGCGTGGCAGGGGCCAATCAGCCCCAGCATTTT,TRBV29-1,TRBJ1-5,-,-
CAWSIGVGEKLFF,TGTGCCTGGAGTATAGGGGTGGGAGAAAAACTGTTTTTT,TRBV30,TRBJ1-4,-,-
CASSLAATSGYNEQFF,TGTGCCAGCAGCTTAGCGGCGACTAGTGGCTACAATGAGCAGTTCTTC,TRBV7-2,TRBJ2-1,-,-
CASSEYNGREGQPQHF,TGTGCCAGCAGTGAATATAATGGGAGGGAGGGCCAGCCCCAGCATTTT,TRBV6-1,TRBJ1-5,-,-
CASSQDRDRGLQGETQYF,TGTGCCAGCAGTCAAGACCGGGACAGGGGGTTACAGGGGGAGACCCAGTACTTC,TRBV5-4,TRBJ2-5,-,TRBD1
CAWNMDGNYGYTF,TGTGCCTGGAATATGGACGGAAACTATGGCTACACCTTC,TRBV30,TRBJ1-2,-,-
CASSLGGVGNTIYF,TGCGCCAGCAGCTTGGGTGGAGTCGGAAACACCATATATTTT,TRBV5-1,TRBJ1-3,-,-
CASSLQGVGEQFF,TGTGCCAGCAGCCTCCAGGGGGTGGGTGAGCAGTTCTTC,TRBV7-9,TRBJ2-1,-,TRBD1
CASSQDQGPGSPLHF,TGCGCCAGCAGCCAAGATCAGGGGCCGGGGTCACCCCTCCACTTT,TRBV4-3,TRBJ1-6,-,-
CAISESLGSTDTQYF,TGTGCCATCAGTGAGTCACTCGGAAGCACAGATACGCAGTATTTT,TRBV10-3,TRBJ2-3,-,-
CASSLLLAGASTDTQYF,TGTGCCAGCAGCTTACTACTAGCGGGGGCTAGCACAGATACGCAGTATTTT,TRBV7-9,TRBJ2-3,once,TRBD2
CASSWWEANSPLHF,TGTGCCAGCAGTTGGTGGGAAGCCAATTCACCCCTCCACTTT,TRBV5-4,TRBJ1-6,few,-
CAIRDTVVGQDTEAFF,TGTGCCATCAGGGATACAGTTGTAGGGCAAGACACTGAAGCTTTCTTT,TRBV10-3,TRBJ1-1,-,-
CASSRDRRSLYF,TGTGCCAGCAGCCGGGACAGAAGGTCATTGTACTTC,TRBV6-5,TRBJ2-7,-,TRBD1
CASSLGLAGGGETQYF,TGTGCTAGCAGCTTAGGGCTAGCGGGAGGCGGGGAGACCCAGTACTTC,TRBV7-7,TRBJ2-5,-,TRBD2
CASRVAGTGAQETQYF,TGCGCCAGCAGAGTGGCCGGGACAGGGGCCCAAGAGACCCAGTACTTC,TRBV5-1,TRBJ2-5,-,TRBD1
CASSLLGTGFF,TGTGCCAGCAGCTTATTGGGGACTGGTTTCTTC,TRBV11-2,TRBJ2-1,-,-
CASSTTRAGGIEQYF,TGTGCCAGCAGTACAACCCGGGCAGGGGGCATCGAGCAGTACTTC,TRBV6-1,TRBJ2-7,once,TRBD1
CASSEGNYGYTF,TGTGCCAGCAGTGAAGGGAACTATGGCTACACCTTC,TRBV2,TRBJ1-2,few,-
CASSFPSGGMGTQYF,TGTGCCAGCAGTTTCCCCAGCGGGGGTATGGGGACGCAGTATTTT,TRBV28,TRBJ2-3,-,TRBD2
CASSELIRAYEQYF,TGTGCCAGCAGTGAACTCATCCGGGCCTACGAGCAGTACTTC,TRBV6-1,TRBJ2-7,-,-
CASSGTNRDTQYF,TGTGCCAGCAGCGGGACAAATCGAGATACGCAGTATTTT,TRBV7-9,TRBJ2-3,-,-
CATHGPGTITGELFF,TGTGCCACCCATGGTCCAGGCACCATCACCGGGGAGCTGTTTTTT,TRBV28,TRBJ2-2,-,-
CASIPSANQPQHF,TGTGCCAGTATCCCATCAGCTAATCAGCCCCAGCATTTT,TRBV19,TRBJ1-5,-,-
CASSPGLVSYEQYF,TGCGCCAGCAGCCCCGGACTAGTTTCCTACGAGCAGTACTTC,TRBV5-1,TRBJ2-7,-,TRBD2
CASTADWIAKNIQYF,TGTGCCAGTACCGCGGACTGGATAGCCAAAAACATTCAGTACTTC,TRBV19,TRBJ2-4,-,-
CASSPGGQRVTEAFF,TGTGCCAGTAGTCCAGGGGGACAGAGGGTCACTGAAGCTTTCTTT,TRBV19,TRBJ1-1,-,TRBD1
CASSLQGRTEAFF,TGTGCCAGCAGCCTACAGGGGCGGACTGAAGCTTTCTTT,TRBV7-2,TRBJ1-1,-,TRBD1
CASSLWTGVNTEAFF,TGTGCCAGCAGTCTATGGACAGGGGTTAACACTGAAGCTTTCTTT,TRBV6-1,TRBJ1-1,-,TRBD1
CASTRAGINEKLFF,TGTGCCAGCACCCGCGCGGGAATAAATGAAAAACTGTTTTTT,TRBV6-1,TRBJ1-4,-,-
CASSLRNREETQYF,TGTGCCAGCAGCTTAAGGAACAGAGAAGAGACCCAGTACTTC,TRBV5-6,TRBJ2-5,-,-
CASSYSLRGEGTQYF,TGTGCCAGCAGTTACTCGTTAAGGGGGGAGGGGACCCAGTACTTC,TRBV6-5,TRBJ2-5,-,-
CARSAGLDEQYF,TGTGCCAGAAGCGCAGGACTAGACGAGCAGTACTTC,TRBV5-3,TRBJ2-7,-,TRBD2
CASSVDGTGELFF,TGCGCCAGCAGCGTTGACGGCACCGGGGAGCTGTTTTTT,TRBV5-1,TRBJ2-2,once,-